This entry lists 5 T cell receptor beta chains sequenced from one sample in a study of shared clonotypes between healthy human individuals. The assay was immunoSEQ multiplex PCR, and TCRdb's table has in-frame clones only and misses some. This table has some 1 million clones, around four fifths appearing once. Sequencing was performed on memory CD4+ T cells sorted from blood. The subset denotes: CD45RA-negative fraction. All receptors derive from a man between 18 and 35 years old in good health.

V usage is TRBV28 and J usage is TRBJ1-1; no definite D call. The length of the CDR3 is 16 residues. CDR1 is MDHEN and CDR2 is SYDVKM in the germline V gene. Trimming shortened V by 7 bases and J by 4 bases, and 22 bases separated the two germline ends. CDR3 nucleotide sequence: TGTGCCAGCAAAGAGGACCCGCCTTCGGTTGGCACTGAAGCTTTCTTT. Its protein is CASKEDPPSVGTEAFF. Full variable domain (rest looked up from reference TRBV28 and TRBJ1-1): DVKVTQSSRYLVKRTGEKVFLECVQDMDHENMFWYRQDPGLGLRLIYFSYDVKMKEKGDIPEGYSVSREKKERFSLILESASTNQTSMYLCASKEDPPSVGTEAFFGQGTRLTVV.

The CDR3 region has the DNA TGTGCCAGCGGGAAGGGGGCAGGAAAAAATCAGCCCCAGCATTTT. This encodes CASGKGAGKNQPQHF. The V and J genes are TRBV2 and TRBJ1-5, with 7 nucleotides matching TRBD1. CDR1 and CDR2 from the germline V gene are SNHLY and FYNNEI. With 8 bases clipped from V and 4 bases from J, the junction kept 11 bases outside the gene matches. CDR3 length: 15 residues.

This clone was counted between two and nine times. The chain recombines TRBV7-8 with TRBJ2-3; D is ambiguous. The CDR3 sequence is 12 residues long. V lost 2 bases and J 10 bases, leaving 10 bases between the germline ends. Germline V gives CDR1 SGHVS, CDR2 FQNEAQ. CDR3 in amino acids: CASSLSSNAQYF. CDR3 coding DNA: TGTGCCAGCAGCTTATCATCTAACGCGCAGTATTTT.

With regard to this clone: The same CDR3 also results from other DNA sequences found in this sample. The V and J genes are TRBV30 and TRBJ1-1; the match to TRBD1 covers 7 bases. The trim removed 2 bases at V and 5 bases at J, leaving 5 bases unmatched. CDR1 is GTSNPN and CDR2 is SVGIG in the germline V gene (reference sequence). There are 13 residues in the CDR3. The CDR3 loop is CAWSIQGGTEAFF. In nucleotides, the CDR3 is TGTGCCTGGAGTATCCAGGGGGGGACTGAAGCTTTCTTT.

The chain links TRBV6-6 to TRBJ1-3; D perhaps matches TRBD1 (5 bases). V was pared by 0 bases and J by 0 bases, with 9 bases between. This CDR3 has 16 amino acids. Germline V lookup: CDR1 MNHNY, CDR2 SVGAGI (reference sequence). CDR3 DNA sequence: TGTGCCAGCAGTTACTCGACAGACTCCTCTGGAAACACCATATATTTT. It codes for CASSYSTDSSGNTIYF.